This entry lists 30 T cell receptor beta chains sequenced from one sample in a study of shared clonotypes between healthy human individuals. TCRdb keeps only in-frame clones here, not all; method: immunoSEQ multiplex PCR. The table has under 650,000 clones, approximately 95% seen once. Input material: naive CD4+ T cells sorted from blood. Subset of the sample: CD45RA+ positively selected. The source of these receptors is a woman younger than 45 in good health.

The chain carries TRBV7-2 and TRBJ2-5; D call uncertain. Germline CDR1 is SGHTA and CDR2 is FQGNSA. The CDR3 extends over 13 amino acids. The germline V and J ends were trimmed by 5 bases and 2 bases, with 9 bases remaining between them. The CDR3 loop reads CASSESPQETQYF. The CDR3, as DNA: TGTGCCAGCAGCGAATCGCCACAAGAGACCCAGTACTTC. Filled out from reference TRBV7-2 and TRBJ2-5, the complete variable domain reads GAGVSQSPSNKVTEKGKDVELRCDPISGHTALYWYRQSLGQGLEFLIYFQGNSAPDKSGLPSDRFSAERTGGSVSTLTIQRTQQEDSAVYLCASSESPQETQYFGPGTRLLVL.

J is TRBJ2-1 and V is TRBV28; D gene uncertain. Trimming stripped 3 bases from V and 0 bases from J, with 12 bases between. The CDR3 spans 16 residues. Germline assignment: CDR1 MDHEN and CDR2 SYDVKM. The CDR3 spells CASSFTRSSSYNEQFF. DNA for the CDR3: TGTGCCAGCAGTTTTACCAGATCGAGCTCCTACAATGAGCAGTTCTTC.

This clone was recorded once. The chain links TRBV7-2 to TRBJ1-1, with a possible D match to TRBD1 (5 bases). This CDR3 region has 15 residues. V lost 5 bases and J lost 7, with 20 bases in between. CDR1 is SGHTA, CDR2 FQGNSA, per germline. In nucleotides, the CDR3 is TGTGCCAGCAGCCAAAGAGCGGGGCCAGCCTTTGAAGCTTTCTTT. Translation gives CASSQRAGPAFEAFF.

The chain recombines TRBV4-1 with TRBJ1-2, with 7 bases aligning to TRBD1. CDR1 and CDR2 (germline): MGHRA, YSYEKL. The V and J ends lost 4 bases and 9 bases, in that order; junction bases with no gene match: 5. This CDR3 spans 12 amino acids. As DNA, the CDR3 is TGCGCCAGCAGCCGTTACAGGGGTCGCTACACCTTC. Translated: CASSRYRGRYTF.

The chain carries TRBV5-8 and TRBJ2-7; the D call may be TRBD1 or TRBD2 (5 bases each). Between the trimmed V and J ends, which lost 4 bases and 7 bases, there was a span of 15 bases. Germline values: CDR1 SGHTS, CDR2 YDEGEE. The CDR3 sequence is 13 residues long. The CDR3 bases are TGTGCCAGCAGCGGGTGGGACGCATGGGAGCAGTACTTC. Protein sequence: CASSGWDAWEQYF.

The CDR3 coding sequence is TGCAGCGTCTTGACAGGGGGCACTGAAGCTTTCTTT. Amino acid sequence: CSVLTGGTEAFF. The chain has TRBV29-1 and TRBJ1-1; TRBD1 agrees at 9 bases. Germline V gene sequence: CDR1 SQVTM, CDR2 ANQGSEA. Trimming took 6 bases from V and 4 from J; bases not matched to a gene: 3. This CDR3 contains 12 residues.

This chain uses TRBV27 with TRBJ2-4; D unclear. This CDR3 is built from 14 residues. V shed 2 bases and J shed 2 bases, with 7 bases lying between them. Germline CDR1 and CDR2: MNHEY and SMNVEV (reference sequence). CDR3 coding DNA: TGTGCCAGCAGTTTAGAGTCAACCAAAAACATTCAGTACTTC. This encodes CASSLESTKNIQYF.

The J gene is TRBJ2-2, the V gene TRBV9; D is unclear. Trimming cost V 0 bases and J 4 bases, with 10 bases left between them. Germline CDR1 reads SGDLS; CDR2 reads YYNGEE. This CDR3 contains 15 residues. The CDR3 is CASSVGASFTGELFF. CDR3 bases: TGTGCCAGCAGCGTAGGTGCTAGTTTCACCGGGGAGCTGTTTTTT.

The chain uses TRBV28 and TRBJ1-5; a possible D gene is TRBD1 (5 bases). CDR3 length equals 16 residues. CDR1 and CDR2 from the germline V gene are MDHEN and SYDVKM. V was trimmed by 2 bases and J by 2 bases, leaving 13 bases between them. The CDR3 spells CASSLTGQRGNQPQHF. The CDR3 DNA follows: TGTGCCAGCAGTTTAACCGGACAACGCGGCAATCAGCCCCAGCATTTT.

CDR3 region: CASSLGGRDQPQHF. The CDR3 DNA is TGTGCCAGCAGCTTGGGGGGACGGGATCAGCCCCAGCATTTT. The chain has TRBV5-4 and TRBJ1-5, with TRBD1 as a possible D gene (5 bases). Germline CDR1 is SGHNT and CDR2 is YYREEE (reference sequence). Trimming left V 0 bases short and J 5 bases short, with 9 bases between. This CDR3 region has 14 residues.

V usage is TRBV10-1 and J usage is TRBJ2-5; D gene unclear. The V gene's germline CDR1 is WNHNN and CDR2 SYGVQD (reference sequence). V shed 0 bases and J shed 5 bases, with 7 bases lying between them. The CDR3 runs 13 residues. CDR3 protein: CASSESERETQYF. CDR3 DNA: TGCGCCAGCAGTGAGTCGGAGAGGGAGACCCAGTACTTC.

The chain's CDR3 is CASSFGTAATNEKLFF. DNA for the CDR3: TGTGCCAGCAGTTTTGGAACAGCCGCAACTAATGAAAAACTGTTTTTT. This chain joins TRBV28 and TRBJ1-4; unclear D gene. The V and J ends lost 3 bases and 0 bases respectively, with 11 bases between them. The CDR3 has 16 amino acids. From germline, CDR1 is MDHEN and CDR2 SYDVKM. Full variable domain (outside the CDR3, taken from reference TRBV28 and TRBJ1-4): DVKVTQSSRYLVKRTGEKVFLECVQDMDHENMFWYRQDPGLGLRLIYFSYDVKMKEKGDIPEGYSVSREKKERFSLILESASTNQTSMYLCASSFGTAATNEKLFFGSGTQLSVL.

The chain carries TRBV6-6 and TRBJ2-6; D may be TRBD1 (6 bases). Germline loops: CDR1 MNHNY, CDR2 SVGAGI (reference sequence). V lost 6 bases and J 0 bases, leaving 12 bases between the germline ends. The CDR3 loop spans 16 amino acids. CDR3 coding DNA: TGTGCCAGCAGGAATCGACAGGTCTCTGGGGCCAACGTCCTGACTTTC. As protein: CASRNRQVSGANVLTF.

The chain combines TRBV19 with TRBJ1-3, with D unresolved. Germline CDR1 LNHDA, CDR2 SQIVND (reference sequence). CDR3 length equals 14 residues. Trimming removed 7 bases from V and 4 bases from J, with 14 bases in between. The CDR3 region is CASTPVGHGNTIYF. CDR3 DNA sequence: TGTGCCAGTACCCCGGTAGGGCACGGAAACACCATATATTTT.

The chain has TRBV11-2 and TRBJ2-2; TRBD2 aligns across 11 bases. CDR3 length equals 16 residues. Germline V lookup: CDR1 SGHAT, CDR2 FQNNGV. With 4 bases clipped from V and 5 bases from J, the junction kept 6 bases outside the gene matches. This chain's CDR3 is CASSSWTSGSTGELFF. The CDR3 nucleotides are TGTGCCAGCAGCTCCTGGACTAGCGGGTCAACCGGGGAGCTGTTTTTT.

V is TRBV5-1 and J is TRBJ2-3; the D gene is possibly TRBD2 (8 bases). The germline V gene has CDR1 SGHRS and CDR2 YFSETQ. V dropped 9 bases and J dropped 3 bases, with 20 bases sitting between them. The CDR3 has 15 amino acids. Written as DNA, the CDR3 is TGCGCCACCCAACGGGAGGGGGCAGCGACAGATACGCAGTATTTT. Its protein product is CATQREGAATDTQYF.

The chain couples TRBV9 to TRBJ2-2, with unresolved D. This CDR3 is 12 amino acids long. Germline assignment: CDR1 SGDLS and CDR2 YYNGEE. The V and J ends lost 4 bases and 6 bases respectively, with 7 bases between them. The CDR3 spells CASSPISGELFF. CDR3 sequence (DNA): TGTGCCAGCAGCCCGATTTCCGGGGAGCTGTTTTTT.

The chain recombines TRBV11-3 with TRBJ2-7; D unclear. V was clipped by 2 bases and J by 0 bases, with 20 bases between them. The CDR3 length is 18 residues. Germline CDR1 reads SGHNT; CDR2 reads YENEEA. CDR3 region: CASSLKSSSRAISYEQYF. In DNA, the CDR3 is TGTGCCAGCAGCTTAAAATCCTCGTCTCGGGCTATCTCCTACGAGCAGTACTTC.

The V gene is TRBV7-9, the J gene TRBJ1-5; weak D call: TRBD1 (5 bases). Deletions cut 5 bases from V and 5 bases from J, with 16 bases between. The germline V gene has CDR1 SEHNR and CDR2 FQNEAQ (reference sequence). The length of the CDR3 is 15 residues. CDR3 coding DNA: TGTGCCAGCAGCAGGACTGAAGGGGTCGATCAGCCCCAGCATTTT. Amino acid sequence: CASSRTEGVDQPQHF.

The rearrangement links TRBV18 to TRBJ2-7; D might be TRBD1 or TRBD2, each matching 5 bases. CDR3 length equals 15 residues. Germline CDR1 and CDR2: KGHSH and LQKENI. The V end was cut by 6 bases, the J end by 2 bases, with 17 bases between. CDR3 protein: CASSLQEVPTYEQYF. CDR3 nucleotide sequence: TGTGCCAGCTCGCTACAGGAGGTCCCCACCTACGAGCAGTACTTC.

This rearrangement joins TRBV7-9 to TRBJ2-7; D uncertain. V lost 5 bases and J 9 bases, leaving 23 bases between the germline ends. The length of the CDR3 is 15 residues. Germline V CDR1 and CDR2: SEHNR, FQNEAQ (reference sequence). DNA for the CDR3: TGTGCCAGCAGCCACCCCGGAAGACTGGCCTCGGGGCAGTACTTC. Protein product: CASSHPGRLASGQYF.

The rearrangement joins TRBV23-1 to TRBJ2-7; 8 bases fit TRBD1. TRBV23-1 is an ORF, and what it does is uncertain. The CDR3 loop spans 13 amino acids. The V and J ends lost 11 bases and 1 base, in that order; junction bases with no gene match: 7. CDR3 DNA sequence: TGCGCCGACCGGACAGGGTTATCCTACGAGCAGTACTTC. Translation: CADRTGLSYEQYF.

This clone was picked up a small number of times. The rearrangement links TRBV2 to TRBJ1-2; tentative D call: TRBD1 (5 bases). CDR3 length: 14 amino acids. V was shortened by 7 bases and J by 0 bases, with 12 bases between the two germline ends. Germline lookup yields CDR1 SNHLY and CDR2 FYNNEI. Here the CDR3 reads CASTEQGTNYGYTF. The CDR3 DNA reads as TGTGCCAGCACTGAGCAGGGCACTAACTATGGCTACACCTTC.

The genes are TRBV18 and TRBJ2-1; D may be TRBD2 (5 bases). The CDR3 is made up of 15 amino acids. Trimming removed 3 bases at V and 5 bases at J, with 14 bases between. CDR1 is KGHSH, CDR2 LQKENI, per germline. This CDR3 reads CASSPRDAGHNEQFF. DNA for the CDR3: TGTGCCAGCTCACCTCGCGATGCGGGCCACAATGAGCAGTTCTTC.

The DNA for the CDR3 is TGTGCCAGCAGCCGCTGGACTAGCGGGAGGACCAGGTGGGAGCAGTACTTC. It is translated as CASSRWTSGRTRWEQYF. V and J are TRBV11-2 and TRBJ2-7; 14 bases fit TRBD2. The CDR3 is made up of 17 amino acids. Germline trimming cut 5 bases from V and 7 bases from J; bases unmatched to any gene: 13. Germline assignment: CDR1 SGHAT and CDR2 FQNNGV.

The chain has TRBV30 and TRBJ1-2; weak D call: TRBD1 (5 bases). Germline CDR1 GTSNPN, CDR2 SVGIG (reference sequence). This CDR3 has 15 residues. V lost 1 base and J 0 bases, leaving 12 bases between the germline ends. The CDR3 sequence: CAWSGDAGPNYGYTF. In DNA, the CDR3 is TGTGCCTGGAGTGGGGATGCGGGACCTAACTATGGCTACACCTTC.

This clone was recorded only once. The chain has TRBV28 and TRBJ2-1; perhaps TRBD2 as D (7 bases). With 5 bases removed from V and 5 bases from J, the gap between germline ends came to 19 bases. Germline loops: CDR1 MDHEN, CDR2 SYDVKM. The CDR3 is 16 residues long. The CDR3 loop reads CASSPPRGGIHNEQFF. CDR3 in DNA: TGTGCCAGCAGTCCGCCGAGGGGGGGAATCCACAATGAGCAGTTCTTC. Looking up the rest from reference TRBV28 and TRBJ2-1 gives the full variable domain: DVKVTQSSRYLVKRTGEKVFLECVQDMDHENMFWYRQDPGLGLRLIYFSYDVKMKEKGDIPEGYSVSREKKERFSLILESASTNQTSMYLCASSPPRGGIHNEQFFGPGTRLTVL.

The chain recombines TRBV18 with TRBJ2-5; D unclear. CDR3 length equals 12 residues. Germline loops: CDR1 KGHSH, CDR2 LQKENI. The V end was cut by 3 bases, the J end by 5 bases, with 7 bases between. The CDR3 DNA is TGTGCCAGCTCACCGCTCAAGGAGACCCAGTACTTC. It translates to CASSPLKETQYF.

This clone was recorded once. V usage is TRBV6-5 and J usage is TRBJ1-1; D perhaps matches TRBD1 (5 bases). The CDR3 totals 13 residues. The V gene's germline CDR1 is MNHEY and CDR2 SVGAGI. Trimming cost V 5 bases and J 2 bases, with 9 bases left between them. In DNA form, the CDR3 reads TGTGCCAGCAGTCGACAGATTAACACTGAAGCTTTCTTT. It encodes CASSRQINTEAFF.

This chain uses TRBV6-1 with TRBJ2-3; 11 positions match TRBD2. Germline lookup yields CDR1 MNHNS and CDR2 SASEGT. Losses at the gene ends were 2 bases for V and 3 bases for J; bases not matched to a gene: 4. The CDR3 length is 16 residues. The CDR3 coding sequence is TGTGCCAGCAGTGAACAACTAGCGGGAGTTACAGATACGCAGTATTTT. Its translation is CASSEQLAGVTDTQYF.